Described below is a single T cell receptor (beta chain) sequence and its context. Its target is unknown. The data were obtained in a study of T cell responses to AZD1222 COVID-19 vaccine. Study results and caveats: When two AZD1222 doses had been given, Spike-specific TCR breadth and depth rose. It should be noted that donors were predominantly white British and more often female, and clonal diversity was possibly underestimated.

The CDR3 contains 15 residues. Trimming at V came to 4 bases and at J to 1 base, leaving 4 bases not matched to a gene. CDR1 is SGHNT, CDR2 YENEEA, per germline. Assay: immunoSEQ multiplex PCR; the TCRdb copy retains only in-frame clones and omits some. The table shows about 110,000 clones, with about 95% occurring only once. This receptor was identified in an adult who received the AZD1222 COVID-19 vaccine. Here the sequenced sample was peripheral blood, taken 28 days after the second AZD1222 dose. The V gene is TRBV11-3, the J gene TRBJ1-1; 9 bases align to TRBD1. The CDR3 reads CASSSGTGKNTEAFF. The CDR3 DNA is TGTGCCAGCAGCTCCGGGACAGGGAAGAACACTGAAGCTTTCTTT.